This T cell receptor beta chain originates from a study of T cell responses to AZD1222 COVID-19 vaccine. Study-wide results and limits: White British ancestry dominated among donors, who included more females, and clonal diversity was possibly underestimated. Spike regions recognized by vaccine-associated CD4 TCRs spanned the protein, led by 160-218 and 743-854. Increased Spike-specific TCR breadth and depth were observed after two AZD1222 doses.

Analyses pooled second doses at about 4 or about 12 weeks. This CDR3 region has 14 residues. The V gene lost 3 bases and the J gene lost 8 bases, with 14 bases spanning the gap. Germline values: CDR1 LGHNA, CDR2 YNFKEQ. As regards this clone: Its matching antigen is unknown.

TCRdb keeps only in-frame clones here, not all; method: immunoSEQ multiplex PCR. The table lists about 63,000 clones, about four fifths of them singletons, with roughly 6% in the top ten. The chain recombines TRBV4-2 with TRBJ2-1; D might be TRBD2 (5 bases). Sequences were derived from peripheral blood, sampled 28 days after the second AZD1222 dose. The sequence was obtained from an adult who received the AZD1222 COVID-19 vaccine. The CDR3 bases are TGTGCCAGCAGCCAGGAAACTAGATTAGATGAGCAGTTCTTC. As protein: CASSQETRLDEQFF.